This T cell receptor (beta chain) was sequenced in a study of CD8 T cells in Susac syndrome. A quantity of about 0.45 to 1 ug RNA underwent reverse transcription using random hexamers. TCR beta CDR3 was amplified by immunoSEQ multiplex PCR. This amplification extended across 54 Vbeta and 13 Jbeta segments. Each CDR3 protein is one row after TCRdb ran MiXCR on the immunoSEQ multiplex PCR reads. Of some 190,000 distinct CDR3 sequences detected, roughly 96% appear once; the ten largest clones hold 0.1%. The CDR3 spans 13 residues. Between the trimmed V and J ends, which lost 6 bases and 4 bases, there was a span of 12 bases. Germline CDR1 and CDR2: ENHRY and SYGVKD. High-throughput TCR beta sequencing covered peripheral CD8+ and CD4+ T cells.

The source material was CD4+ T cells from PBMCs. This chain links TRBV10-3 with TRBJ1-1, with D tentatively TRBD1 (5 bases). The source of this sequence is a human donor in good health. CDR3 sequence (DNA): TGTGCCATCAGGACTATCGGGGCCACTGAAGCTTTCTTT. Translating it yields CAIRTIGATEAFF.